This T cell receptor (beta chain) was documented in a study of blood T cells in healthy people across ages. Trimming took 1 base from V and 4 from J, leaving 10 bases between them. Germline loops: CDR1 SQVTM, CDR2 ANQGSEA. The CDR3 has 13 amino acids. Sample-barcoded 5' priming and a J-beta primer mix drove a second PCR of about 7 to 11 cycles. Each CDR3 protein is one row after TCRdb ran MiXCR on the 5' RACE reads. The table lists 550,000 to 700,000 distinct CDR3 sequences, 27% of them singletons. This clonotype was seen just once. The TCR sequence derives from a woman in her 70s in good health. Material: blood. V and J are TRBV29-1 and TRBJ2-5; weak D call: TRBD2 (5 bases). CDR3 in DNA: TGCAGCGTTGAAGGGACTCAAGGAGAGACCCAGTACTTC. Translation gives CSVEGTQGETQYF.